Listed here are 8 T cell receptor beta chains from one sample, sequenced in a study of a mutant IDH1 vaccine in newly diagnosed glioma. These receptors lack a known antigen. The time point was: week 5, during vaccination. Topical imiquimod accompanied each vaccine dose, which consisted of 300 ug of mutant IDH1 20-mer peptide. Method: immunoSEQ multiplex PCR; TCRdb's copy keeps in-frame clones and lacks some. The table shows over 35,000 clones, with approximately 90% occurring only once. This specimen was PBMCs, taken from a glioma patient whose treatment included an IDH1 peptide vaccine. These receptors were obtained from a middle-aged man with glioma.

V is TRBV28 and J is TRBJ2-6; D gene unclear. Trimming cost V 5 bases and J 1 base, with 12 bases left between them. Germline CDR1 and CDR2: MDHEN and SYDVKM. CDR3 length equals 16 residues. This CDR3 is CASSPGQPSGANVLTF. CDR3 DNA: TGTGCCAGCAGTCCCGGCCAGCCGTCTGGGGCCAACGTCCTGACTTTC.

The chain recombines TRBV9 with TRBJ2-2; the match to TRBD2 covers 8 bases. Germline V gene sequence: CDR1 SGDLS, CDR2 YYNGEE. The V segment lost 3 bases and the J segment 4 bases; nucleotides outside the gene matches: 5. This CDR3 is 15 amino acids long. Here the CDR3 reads CASSGGTSRTGELFF. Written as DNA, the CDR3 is TGTGCCAGCAGCGGAGGGACTAGTCGCACCGGGGAGCTGTTTTTT.

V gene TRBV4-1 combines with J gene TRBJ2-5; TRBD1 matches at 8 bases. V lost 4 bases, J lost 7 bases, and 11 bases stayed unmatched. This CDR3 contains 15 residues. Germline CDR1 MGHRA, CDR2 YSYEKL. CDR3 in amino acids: CASSPLGQGALTQYF. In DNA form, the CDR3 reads TGCGCCAGCAGCCCCCTCGGGCAGGGGGCCTTGACCCAGTACTTC.

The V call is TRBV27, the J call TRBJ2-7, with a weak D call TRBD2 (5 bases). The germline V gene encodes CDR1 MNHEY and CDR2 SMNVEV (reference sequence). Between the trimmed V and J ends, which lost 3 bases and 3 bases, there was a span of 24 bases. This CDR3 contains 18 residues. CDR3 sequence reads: CASSFLPPGVDGYYEQYF. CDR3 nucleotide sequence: TGTGCCAGCAGTTTCCTGCCCCCCGGGGTTGACGGATACTACGAGCAGTACTTC.

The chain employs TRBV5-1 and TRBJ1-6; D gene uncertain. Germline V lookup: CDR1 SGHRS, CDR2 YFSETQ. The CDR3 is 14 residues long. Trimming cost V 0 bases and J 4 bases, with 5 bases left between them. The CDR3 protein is CASSLDTYNSPLHF. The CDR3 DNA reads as TGCGCCAGCAGCTTGGATACTTATAATTCACCCCTCCACTTT.

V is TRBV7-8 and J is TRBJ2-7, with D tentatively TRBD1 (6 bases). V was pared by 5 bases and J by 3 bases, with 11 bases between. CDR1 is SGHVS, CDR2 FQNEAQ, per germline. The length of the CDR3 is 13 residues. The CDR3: CASSTGQHYEQYF. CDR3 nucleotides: TGTGCCAGCAGCACCGGACAGCACTACGAGCAGTACTTC.

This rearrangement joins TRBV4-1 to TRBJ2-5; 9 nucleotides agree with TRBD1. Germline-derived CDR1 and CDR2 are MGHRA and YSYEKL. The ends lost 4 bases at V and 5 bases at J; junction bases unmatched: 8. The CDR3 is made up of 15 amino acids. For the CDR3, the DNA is TGCGCCAGCAGCCGCCGGGACAGGGATGGGGAGACCCAGTACTTC. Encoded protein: CASSRRDRDGETQYF.

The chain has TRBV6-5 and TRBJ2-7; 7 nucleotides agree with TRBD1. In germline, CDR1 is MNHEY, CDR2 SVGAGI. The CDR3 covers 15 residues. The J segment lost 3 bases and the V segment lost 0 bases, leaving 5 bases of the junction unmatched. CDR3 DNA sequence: TGTGCCAGCAGTTACTCATACAGGGGTTTCTACGAGCAGTACTTC. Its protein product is CASSYSYRGFYEQYF.